The clone carrying this T cell receptor (beta chain) was recorded a few times. These data originate in a study of cytomegalovirus exposure and HLA in healthy donors. CDR1 MNHEY and CDR2 SMNVEV come from the germline V gene (reference sequence). The CDR3 extends over 13 amino acids. J was trimmed by 14 bases and V by 5 bases; bases with no gene match: 12. With 60 Vbeta and 13 Jbeta primers, the PCR was carried out. Profiling relied on immunoSEQ multiplex PCR, and the TCRdb table lists in-frame clones only, not all of them. The data contain some 100,000 clones, about 68% of them singletons. Input material: PBMCs. The chain employs TRBV27 and TRBJ2-1, with 7 bases aligning to TRBD2. This clonotype was obtained from a woman between 45 and 60 years old in good health and CMV-seropositive. CDR3 amino acids: CASSRQRTSREFF. DNA of the CDR3: TGTGCCAGCAGTCGACAAAGGACTAGTCGGGAGTTCTTC.